Listed below are T cell receptor beta chains from one sample, sequenced in a study of blood T cell repertoires in COVID-19. The repertoire was sequenced with immunoSEQ multiplex PCR; TCRdb's copy has only in-frame clones and lacks some. The data contain roughly 250,000 clones, around 90% of them singletons. The material sequenced was PBMCs or T cells enriched from blood (not recorded which). These receptors originate from a woman in her thirties with acute COVID-19. Both conserved end residues are part of each CDR3. The D gene is left open where the match is weak. Only some rows state a clone size, as once, few, many or a class for expanded clones.

j_gene | v_gene | abundance | d_gene | CDR3nt | CDR3aa
TRBJ2-3 | TRBV23-1 | NA | NA | TGCGCCAGCAGTCAATCCGACCCCAGGTACTCTAGCACAGATACGCAGTATTTT | CASSQSDPRYSSTDTQYF
TRBJ1-1 | TRBV2 | once | NA | TGTGCCAGCAGTTATACAGACCGAACCACTGAAGCTTTCTTT | CASSYTDRTTEAFF
TRBJ1-1 | TRBV3-1/TRBV3-2 | NA | NA | TGTGCCAGCAGCCATGAAGGGAGAGGGACTGAAGCTTTCTTT | CASSHEGRGTEAFF
TRBJ2-7 | TRBV6-5 | once | NA | TGTGCCAGCCGGAGGGGATACGAGCAGTACTTC | CASRRGYEQYF
TRBJ2-3 | TRBV7-3 | NA | NA | TGTGCCAGCAGCTTATCCGTAACAGATACGCAGTATTTT | CASSLSVTDTQYF
TRBJ1-6 | TRBV9 | NA | NA | TGTGCCAGCAGCGTACAGCCACTCCCTAGAGATTCACCCCTCCACTTT | CASSVQPLPRDSPLHF
TRBJ1-6 | TRBV6-5 | NA | TRBD1 | TGTGCCAGCAGTTGGGGGGCAACAGGGGCGGCACCCCTCCACTTT | CASSWGATGAAPLHF
TRBJ1-4 | TRBV7-9 | once | NA | TGTGCCAGCAGCAACCCGTCGGTTGCAACTAATGAAAAACTGTTTTTT | CASSNPSVATNEKLFF
TRBJ1-1 | TRBV11-2 | NA | TRBD1 | TGTGCCAGCAGCTTAGGGGCAGGGGGGCCATCGGTGGCTGAAGCTTTCTTT | CASSLGAGGPSVAEAFF
TRBJ2-3 | TRBV5-1 | NA | NA | TGCGCCAGCAGCTTGCCCAGGTCTGACACGCAGTATTTT | CASSLPRSDTQYF
TRBJ2-3 | TRBV29-1 | NA | NA | TGCAGCGTTGGTTCGAAAGCCGGGAGTCTTGCAGATACGCAGTATTTT | CSVGSKAGSLADTQYF
TRBJ2-1 | TRBV7-9 | NA | TRBD2 | TGTGCCAGCAGCCAGAGCGGGAGGGCCTACGGAGAGCAGTTCTTC | CASSQSGRAYGEQFF
TRBJ2-1 | TRBV7-6 | NA | NA | TGTGCCAGCAGCCCGTTTGAGGGCTCCTACAATGAGCAGTTCTTC | CASSPFEGSYNEQFF
TRBJ1-4 | TRBV6-5 | NA | TRBD1 | TGTGCCAGCAGGGACAGGGTCATTGGGGAAAAACTGTTTTTT | CASRDRVIGEKLFF
TRBJ1-4 | TRBV11-2 | once | NA | TGTGCCAGCAGCTGGGGGCGAGAGGTTGAAAAACTGTTTTTT | CASSWGREVEKLFF
TRBJ2-3 | TRBV5-4 | NA | NA | TGTGCCAGCAGCGGAGGACGGGCAGATACGCAGTATTTT | CASSGGRADTQYF
TRBJ1-5 | TRBV27 | NA | NA | TGTGCCACCCAGCGGGGCGGAGCGGGCAATCAGCCCCAGCATTTT | CATQRGGAGNQPQHF
TRBJ1-2 | TRBV11-2 | NA | NA | TGTGCCAGCAGCCCCTGGCTGTCAGAATCCTATGGCTACACCTTC | CASSPWLSESYGYTF
TRBJ2-2 | TRBV7-9 | NA | TRBD2 | TGTGCCAGCAGCCTACCGATGACTAGCGCCGGGGAGCTGTTTTTT | CASSLPMTSAGELFF
TRBJ2-1 | TRBV27 | NA | NA | TGTGCCAGCAGTTTACACTTAATTAACAATGAGCAGTTCTTC | CASSLHLINNEQFF
TRBJ1-1 | TRBV7-9 | NA | NA | TGTGCCAGCAGCTTTTTCGGTGGAGCGAACACTGAAGCTTTCTTT | CASSFFGGANTEAFF
TRBJ1-5 | TRBV9 | NA | TRBD1 | TGTGCCAGCAGCGTAGGACAGGGGAACCAGCCCCAGCATTTT | CASSVGQGNQPQHF
TRBJ2-7 | TRBV5-6 | NA | NA | TGTGCCAGCAGCTTCTTCCACGAGCAGTACTTC | CASSFFHEQYF
TRBJ2-1 | TRBV27 | NA | TRBD1 | TGTGCCAGCAGTTCCCGGGACAGGGGGCGGGGTGAGCAGTTCTTC | CASSSRDRGRGEQFF
TRBJ1-2 | TRBV7-9 | NA | NA | TGTGCCAGCACCAGGACGGATAGGGGTGGCTACACCTTC | CASTRTDRGGYTF
TRBJ1-5 | TRBV28 | NA | TRBD1 | TGTGCCAGCGAAGAGGGACAGGGGGCTGCTAGCAATCAGCCCCAGCATTTT | CASEEGQGAASNQPQHF
TRBJ2-5 | TRBV7-7 | NA | NA | TGTGCTAGCAGTAAAGATCTTCCGGGAGTGGCGGGAGAGACCCAGTACTTC | CASSKDLPGVAGETQYF
TRBJ2-1 | TRBV2 | NA | TRBD1 | TGTGCCAGCAGTACCGAGACAGGGATCGGTATTGGTGAGCAGTTCTTC | CASSTETGIGIGEQFF
TRBJ1-1 | TRBV27 | NA | NA | TGTGCCAGCAGTTATCGGAGAAACACTGAAGCTTTCTTT | CASSYRRNTEAFF
TRBJ2-1 | TRBV18 | NA | NA | TGTGCCAGCTCCTACAGGGATACCTACAATGAGCAGTTCTTC | CASSYRDTYNEQFF
TRBJ2-5 | TRBV5-4 | NA | NA | TGTGCCAGCAGCCGATCCCTAGGTATACTAGCAGGAGAGACCCAGTACTTC | CASSRSLGILAGETQYF
TRBJ1-2 | TRBV28 | NA | NA | TGTGCCAGCCGTATTGGGCCAAACTATGGCTACACCTTC | CASRIGPNYGYTF
TRBJ1-1 | TRBV29-1 | NA | TRBD1 | TGCAGCGTTGCAGGGGGTTTTCCCATGAACACTGAAGCTTTCTTT | CSVAGGFPMNTEAFF
TRBJ2-7 | TRBV28 | NA | NA | TGTGCCAGCACGGTAATGAGCTCCTACGAGCAGTACTTC | CASTVMSSYEQYF
TRBJ1-5 | TRBV5-1 | once | TRBD1 | TGCGCCAGCAGTCCGACAGGGGATAGCAATCAGCCCCAGCATTTT | CASSPTGDSNQPQHF
TRBJ2-7 | TRBV18 | NA | TRBD1 | TGTGCCAGCTCACAAAGGGACAGGGTGGGAGAGCAGTACTTC | CASSQRDRVGEQYF
TRBJ1-2 | TRBV5-1 | NA | TRBD1 | TGCGCCAGCAGCTTGGAGACTACAGGGGCCAGGGGCTACACCTTC | CASSLETTGARGYTF
TRBJ2-5 | TRBV5-1 | once | NA | TGCGCCAGCAGCTTGTCTCAGGGGTCACAAGAGACCCAGTACTTC | CASSLSQGSQETQYF
TRBJ1-1 | TRBV20-1 | NA | NA | TGCAGTGCTAGAGACAGATCGGGAGCTTTCTTT | CSARDRSGAFF
TRBJ1-1 | TRBV30 | NA | NA | TGTGCCTGGAGTGTACAATTGGGCCCAGGGATTGAAGCTTTCTTT | CAWSVQLGPGIEAFF
TRBJ1-1 | TRBV3-1/TRBV3-2 | NA | TRBD1 | TGTGCCAGCAGCCCTTGGAACAGGGGAACTGAAGCTTTCTTT | CASSPWNRGTEAFF
TRBJ1-4 | TRBV18 | NA | NA | TGTGCCAGCTCACCACGGGGCGACGCAACTAATGAAAAACTGTTTTTT | CASSPRGDATNEKLFF
TRBJ2-7 | TRBV7-9 | NA | TRBD2 | TGTGCCAGCAGTCGAAGGCCCCGTTGGCTAGCGGGACACGAGCAGTACTTC | CASSRRPRWLAGHEQYF
TRBJ1-6 | TRBV13 | NA | TRBD1 | TGTGCCAGCAGCTTAAGGACAGGGGGGAATTCACCCCTCCACTTT | CASSLRTGGNSPLHF
TRBJ1-5 | TRBV7-2 | NA | NA | TGTGCCAGCAGCCGGGGGACGATAGCGTATAGCAATCAGCCCCAGCATTTT | CASSRGTIAYSNQPQHF
TRBJ2-1 | TRBV7-9 | NA | TRBD2 | TGTGCCAGCAGCAATACTGGGACTAGCGGTTACAATGAGCAGTTCTTC | CASSNTGTSGYNEQFF
TRBJ1-5 | TRBV28 | NA | NA | TGTGCCAGCAGTTTACGGGACACCTTCCAGCCCCAGCATTTT | CASSLRDTFQPQHF
TRBJ2-1 | TRBV28 | NA | TRBD2 | TGTGCCAGCAGTTCACCGACTAGCGGGAGGAATAATGCCGACAATGAGCAGTTCTTC | CASSSPTSGRNNADNEQFF
TRBJ1-5 | TRBV30 | NA | NA | TGTGCCTGGAGCGACCTTTCAGGGGTAGGCCAAAATCAGCCCCAGCATTTT | CAWSDLSGVGQNQPQHF
TRBJ2-7 | TRBV29-1 | NA | NA | TGCAGCGTTGAGGTTCCTACCTCCTACGAGCAGTACTTC | CSVEVPTSYEQYF
TRBJ2-5 | TRBV4-3 | NA | TRBD2 | TGCGCCAGCAGCCAAGGGGAGGGGCGCGACGAGACCCAGTACTTC | CASSQGEGRDETQYF
TRBJ2-4 | TRBV7-9 | NA | TRBD2 | TGTGCCAGCAGCAGGCTAGCGGGAGGCAAAAACATTCAGTACTTC | CASSRLAGGKNIQYF